These 23 T cell receptor beta chains came from one sample sequenced in a study of vaccination and CD4 T cells after COVID-19. The treatment: roughly 10-day PBMC culture with coronavirus spike peptide pools or control peptides (ViraFEST assay). No antigen has been assigned to these receptors. An Oncomine TCR Beta short-read assay was used to sequence the DNA from cultured CD4+ T cells. TCRdb reprocessed the PCR reads via MiXCR and lists one record per CDR3 protein. This repertoire shows 11,000 or so distinct CDR3 sequences, 40% to 55% found once; its top ten account for roughly 6.9%. Sequencing was carried out using CD4+ T cells from blood, cultured in vitro. The receptors were gathered from a human donor who had recovered from COVID-19.

V gene TRBV20-1 combines with J gene TRBJ2-2; the D gene is possibly TRBD2 (5 bases). CDR3 length: 12 amino acids. Trimming stripped 1 base from V and 5 bases from J, with 5 bases between. Germline V gene lookup returns CDR1 DFQATT and CDR2 SNEGSKA (reference sequence). The CDR3 bases are TGCAGTGCTAGAGCGGGAACCGGGGAGCTGTTTTTT. Translating it yields CSARAGTGELFF.

Only a few counts were recorded for this clonotype. The DNA for the CDR3 is TGTGCCAGCAGTTCGCTGACTAGCGGCTACGAGCAGTACTTC. Its translation is CASSSLTSGYEQYF. The chain employs TRBV6-5 and TRBJ2-7; 9 bases are shared with TRBD2. The CDR3 covers 14 residues. The germline CDR1 and CDR2 sequences are MNHEY and SVGAGI. After removal of 4 bases from V and 3 bases from J, the junction contained 4 bases not matched to a gene.

The chain couples TRBV7-2 to TRBJ2-5; TRBD2 aligns across 7 bases. Germline V gene lookup returns CDR1 SGHTA and CDR2 FQGNSA. The CDR3 extends over 14 amino acids. V lost 8 bases and J lost 7; bases outside the gene matches: 13. This CDR3 is CASRTSGGGGTQYF. The CDR3 DNA follows: TGTGCCAGCCGAACGTCGGGGGGTGGCGGGACCCAGTACTTC.

The chain carries TRBV19 and TRBJ1-2, with 9 bases matching TRBD1. The CDR3 contains 15 residues. Trimming at V came to 4 bases and at J to 1 base, leaving 4 bases not matched to a gene. Germline V CDR1 and CDR2: LNHDA, SQIVND (reference sequence). The DNA for the CDR3 is TGTGCCAGTAGTAAGGACAGGGGCGATAACTATGGCTACACCTTC. As protein: CASSKDRGDNYGYTF.

This clonotype was counted only a few times. V gene TRBV19 combines with J gene TRBJ2-3, with 8 bases that match TRBD2. The junction had 8 bases not matched to a gene; V was cut back by 6 bases and J by 3 bases. Looked up from germline, CDR1 is LNHDA and CDR2 is SQIVND (reference sequence). The CDR3 contains 15 residues. The CDR3 protein is CASRVWVAGTDTQYF. The CDR3 region has the DNA TGTGCCAGTAGAGTATGGGTAGCGGGAACAGATACGCAGTATTTT.

This clonotype was seen more than once but under ten times. V gene TRBV2 combines with J gene TRBJ1-1; TRBD1 matches 7 bases. The germline V gene encodes CDR1 SNHLY and CDR2 FYNNEI. Trimming took 4 bases from V and 3 from J; bases not matched to a gene: 2. The CDR3 is 13 residues long. The CDR3, as DNA: TGTGCCAGCAGTGGGACAGGCTACACTGAAGCTTTCTTT. Protein product: CASSGTGYTEAFF.

This clonotype was recorded a few times. The chain is built from TRBV7-3 and TRBJ1-2; 8 bases are shared with TRBD1. The trim removed 5 bases at V and 8 bases at J, leaving 7 bases unmatched. The CDR3 runs to 13 residues. The germline gives CDR1 SGHTA, CDR2 FQGTGA. CDR3 DNA sequence: TGTGCCAGCAGCCGAGACAGGGGAGTCGGCTACACCTTC. Translating it yields CASSRDRGVGYTF. Drawing the rest from reference TRBV7-3 and TRBJ1-2, the complete variable domain is GAGVSQTPSNKVTEKGKYVELRCDPISGHTALYWYRQSLGQGPEFLIYFQGTGAADDSGLPNDRFFAVRPEGSVSTLKIQRTERGDSAVYLCASSRDRGVGYTFGSGTRLTVV.

This chain connects TRBV18 to TRBJ2-5; D unresolved. V shed 2 bases and J shed 4 bases, with 8 bases lying between them. Germline-derived CDR1 and CDR2 are KGHSH and LQKENI. There are 13 residues in the CDR3. Written as DNA, the CDR3 is TGTGCCAGCTCACCAGGGTATGGAGAGACCCAGTACTTC. Translating it yields CASSPGYGETQYF.

J is TRBJ1-5 and V is TRBV5-1, with a tentative D call TRBD1 (6 bases). Germline V CDR1 and CDR2: SGHRS, YFSETQ. This CDR3 contains 15 residues. Trimming cost V 4 bases and J 0 bases, with 11 bases left between them. In DNA form, the CDR3 reads TGCGCCAGCAGCGAACAGGGATATAGCAATCAGCCCCAGCATTTT. Translated, it gives CASSEQGYSNQPQHF. Supplemented by reference TRBV5-1 and TRBJ1-5, the full variable domain reads KAGVTQTPRYLIKTRGQQVTLSCSPISGHRSVSWYQQTPGQGLQFLFEYFSETQRNKGNFPGRFSGRQFSNSRSEMNVSTLELGDSALYLCASSEQGYSNQPQHFGDGTRLSIL.

The V call is TRBV24-1, the J call TRBJ2-7; either TRBD1 or TRBD2 may fit D (5 bases each). There are 15 residues in the CDR3. The V and J ends lost 3 bases and 2 bases respectively, with 13 bases between them. Germline V gene lookup returns CDR1 KGHDR and CDR2 SFDVKD. The CDR3 here is CATSDKGTEAYEQYF. CDR3 DNA sequence: TGTGCCACCAGTGATAAAGGGACGGAAGCCTACGAGCAGTACTTC.

The chain uses TRBV28 and TRBJ1-1; D is perhaps TRBD1 (5 bases). The CDR3 runs 15 residues. V was clipped by 1 base and J by 1 base, with 10 bases between them. The germline gives CDR1 MDHEN, CDR2 SYDVKM. CDR3 sequence (DNA): TGTGCCAGCAGTTTATTTCAGGGTCGGAACACTGAAGCTTTCTTT. As protein: CASSLFQGRNTEAFF.

The V gene is TRBV10-1, the J gene TRBJ2-7; 8 bases agree with TRBD1. With V trimmed by 3 bases and J by 5 bases, 6 bases remained unmatched. Germline CDR1 WNHNN, CDR2 SYGVQD (reference sequence). The length of the CDR3 is 14 residues. CDR3 amino acids: CASSEYQGANEQYF. The CDR3 region has the DNA TGCGCCAGCAGTGAATATCAGGGGGCCAACGAGCAGTACTTC.

The chain recombines TRBV29-1 with TRBJ2-3; possibly TRBD1 for D (6 bases). Between the trimmed V and J ends, which lost 2 bases and 2 bases, there was a span of 14 bases. The CDR3 length is 15 residues. The germline V gene has CDR1 SQVTM and CDR2 ANQGSEA. In DNA form, the CDR3 reads TGCAGCGTTGAACCCTCGGGACAATACACAGATACGCAGTATTTT. The encoded protein is CSVEPSGQYTDTQYF.

Only a few counts were recorded for this clonotype. V usage is TRBV12-3 or TRBV12-4 and J usage is TRBJ1-1; no reliable D call. This CDR3 region has 13 residues. Trimming removed 5 bases from V and 0 bases from J, with 7 bases in between. The CDR3 loop reads CASSAAMNTEAFF. CDR3 coding DNA: TGTGCCAGCAGTGCCGCCATGAACACTGAAGCTTTCTTT.

V gene TRBV5-1 combines with J gene TRBJ1-5; D ambiguous. Per germline, CDR1 SGHRS and CDR2 YFSETQ. V lost 2 bases to trimming and J lost 0 bases, with 9 bases between them. There are 15 residues in the CDR3. As DNA, the CDR3 is TGCGCCAGCAGCTTAGAAGGCTATAGCAATCAGCCCCAGCATTTT. As protein: CASSLEGYSNQPQHF.

The V gene is TRBV6-1, the J gene TRBJ2-3, with D hard to call. Germline V gene lookup returns CDR1 MNHNS and CDR2 SASEGT. With 3 bases removed from V and 0 bases from J, the gap between germline ends came to 4 bases. The CDR3 has 13 amino acids. CDR3 sequence reads: CASSEYSTDTQYF. In DNA form, the CDR3 reads TGTGCCAGCAGTGAGTATAGCACAGATACGCAGTATTTT.

In its sample, this clonotype is medium-sized. V is TRBV15 and J is TRBJ2-5, with unresolved D. Trimming took 1 base from V and 5 from J, leaving 17 bases between them. The length of the CDR3 is 16 residues. The germline V gene has CDR1 LNHNV and CDR2 YYDKDF (reference sequence). The CDR3 DNA sequence: TGTGCCACCAGCAGAGTTGCGTGGGAAGCCAGGGAGACCCAGTACTTC. It translates to CATSRVAWEARETQYF.

V is TRBV20-1 and J is TRBJ2-5; 11 nucleotides match TRBD2. The V gene end was trimmed by 3 bases and the J gene end by 1 base; junction bases not matched to a gene: 13. Germline CDR1 reads DFQATT; CDR2 reads SNEGSKA (reference sequence). The CDR3 has 18 amino acids. DNA of the CDR3: TGCAGTGCTAGGATCGGGGCTTTAGCGGGGGGGCTCCAAGAGACCCAGTACTTC. This codes for CSARIGALAGGLQETQYF.

This clonotype came up a few times. The chain recombines TRBV21-1 with TRBJ1-1; no DNA check was done on the table's D call, TRBD1. TRBV21-1 is noted as a pseudogene. This CDR3 contains 14 residues. The CDR3 loop is CASSDRTGNTEAFF. DNA of the CDR3: TGTGCCAGCAGCGATCGGACAGGGAACACTGAAGCTTTCTTT.

This clonotype is categorized as medium-sized. The chain links TRBV20-1 to TRBJ2-3, with 8 bases identical to TRBD2. Germline loops: CDR1 DFQATT, CDR2 SNEGSKA (reference sequence). V lost 5 bases to trimming and J lost 5 bases; unmatched junction nucleotides: 9. CDR3 length: 14 residues. The CDR3 nucleotides read TGCAGTGCTCTCCCGGGGGGGGTAGAAGATACGCAGTATTTT. Protein product: CSALPGGVEDTQYF.

The rearrangement joins TRBV6-1 to TRBJ2-1; the match to TRBD2 covers 11 bases. The ends lost 6 bases at V and 8 bases at J; junction bases unmatched: 15. In germline, CDR1 is MNHNS, CDR2 SASEGT. This CDR3 is 17 amino acids long. CDR3 nucleotides: TGTGCCAGCAGGGTTAGCGGGAGGGCCTCTGCCTCGCATGAGCAGTTCTTC. Its protein product is CASRVSGRASASHEQFF.

The gene calls are TRBV24-1 and TRBJ2-3; TRBD2 agrees at 9 bases. The ends lost 3 bases at V and 5 bases at J; junction bases unmatched: 8. There are 16 residues in the CDR3. The germline V gene has CDR1 KGHDR and CDR2 SFDVKD. The CDR3 DNA sequence: TGTGCCACCAGTGATCCTCGGGCGGGGGGGCGAGATACGCAGTATTTT. Encoded protein: CATSDPRAGGRDTQYF.

This clonotype occurred a few times. The chain recombines TRBV6-1 with TRBJ1-1, with 8 bases fitting TRBD1. The ends lost 7 bases at V and 4 bases at J; junction bases unmatched: 11. The CDR3 has 15 residues. CDR1 and CDR2 from the germline V gene are MNHNS and SASEGT. The CDR3 DNA is TGTGCCAGCACAAGGTGGGCGGACAGGGTCACTGAAGCTTTCTTT. Its translation is CASTRWADRVTEAFF.